A single sample is the source of the 25 T cell receptor beta chains below, sequenced in a study of blood T cell repertoires in COVID-19. The protocol was immunoSEQ multiplex PCR, while the TCRdb copy is restricted to in-frame clones and leaves out a portion. The sample carries under 250,000 clones, 92% recorded once. The specimen was peripheral blood. The receptors stem from a man aged 55 to 70 with COVID-19, enrolled during active disease.

The chain has TRBV19 and TRBJ2-1, with D possibly being TRBD2 (5 bases). The CDR3 covers 15 residues. Per germline, CDR1 LNHDA and CDR2 SQIVND (reference sequence). Trimming took 5 bases from V and 10 from J, leaving 21 bases between them. CDR3 nucleotide sequence: TGTGCCAGTAGTTTTCGTCCGGACGGGGTAGGGGAGCAGTTCTTC. Protein product: CASSFRPDGVGEQFF.

This clone was seen only once. The chain is built from TRBV6-1 and TRBJ1-2; D might be TRBD1 (5 bases). V shed 3 bases and J shed 4 bases, with 18 bases lying between them. Germline CDR1 is MNHNS and CDR2 is SASEGT. This CDR3 has 16 residues. The CDR3 protein is CASSDYSQRGGYGYTF. The CDR3 DNA sequence: TGTGCCAGCAGTGATTATTCACAGAGGGGAGGCTATGGCTACACCTTC.

The rearrangement links TRBV2 to TRBJ2-7, with D perhaps TRBD2 (6 bases). CDR1 SNHLY and CDR2 FYNNEI come from the germline V gene. The CDR3 loop spans 13 amino acids. Trimming pared 7 bases from V and 2 bases from J, leaving 12 bases between. CDR3 coding DNA: TGTGCCAGCACCCCGGCGGGGCCCTACGAGCAGTACTTC. This codes for CASTPAGPYEQYF.

This clone was counted only a few times. The rearrangement uses TRBV11-2 and TRBJ1-2, with 10 nucleotides matching TRBD1. V lost 4 bases, J lost 2 bases, and 16 bases stayed unmatched. Germline V gene data show CDR1 as SGHAT and CDR2 as FQNNGV. The CDR3 consists of 19 residues. The CDR3, as DNA: TGTGCCAGCAGCTCCCTCCGGACAGGGGGAGGGAGAAGGAACTATGGCTACACCTTC. Translating it yields CASSSLRTGGGRRNYGYTF. Using reference TRBV11-2 and TRBJ1-2 for the parts outside the CDR3, the full variable domain is EAGVAQSPRYKIIEKRQSVAFWCNPISGHATLYWYQQILGQGPKLLIQFQNNGVVDDSQLPKDRFSAERLKGVDSTLKIQPAKLEDSAVYLCASSSLRTGGGRRNYGYTFGSGTRLTVV.

The chain couples TRBV7-9 to TRBJ2-3, with TRBD2 identical over 12 bases. This CDR3 contains 16 residues. Germline V gene data show CDR1 as SEHNR and CDR2 as FQNEAQ (reference sequence). V lost 3 bases to trimming and J lost 4 bases; unmatched junction nucleotides: 5. CDR3 in amino acids: CASSLTSGSSADTQYF. Here the CDR3 DNA reads TGTGCCAGCAGCTTGACTAGCGGGAGTTCGGCAGATACGCAGTATTTT.

This clone was seen only a few times. This chain links TRBV5-1 with TRBJ2-1; the match to TRBD2 covers 7 bases. This CDR3 is 15 amino acids long. From germline, CDR1 is SGHRS and CDR2 YFSETQ. V shed 8 bases, J shed 0 bases, and the junction held 8 bases outside the gene matches. The CDR3 DNA is TGCGCCAGTCGAAGCGGGGTCTCCTCCTACAATGAGCAGTTCTTC. Translated, it gives CASRSGVSSYNEQFF.

The rearrangement links TRBV7-3 to TRBJ2-3, with D perhaps matching TRBD2 (5 bases). V dropped 2 bases and J dropped 1 base, with 13 bases sitting between them. This CDR3 contains 16 residues. The germline CDR1 and CDR2 sequences are SGHTA and FQGTGA. The CDR3 DNA sequence: TGTGCCAGCAGCTTATCCGCCACCGGGGGCACAGATACGCAGTATTTT. Translating it yields CASSLSATGGTDTQYF.

The chain carries TRBV5-1 and TRBJ2-5, with D possibly being TRBD2 (6 bases). The germline CDR1 and CDR2 sequences are SGHRS and YFSETQ. The CDR3 spans 15 residues. V lost 0 bases and J 0 bases, leaving 9 bases between the germline ends. The CDR3 reads CASSLVGGNQETQYF. For the CDR3, the DNA is TGCGCCAGCAGCTTGGTTGGGGGGAACCAAGAGACCCAGTACTTC.

The rearrangement uses TRBV5-1 and TRBJ2-2, with 7 bases fitting TRBD1. The J segment lost 4 bases and the V segment lost 6 bases, leaving 6 bases of the junction unmatched. This CDR3 spans 14 amino acids. CDR1 SGHRS and CDR2 YFSETQ come from the germline V gene. The CDR3 sequence is CASNDRDSTGELFF. CDR3 bases: TGCGCCAGCAATGACAGGGATAGCACCGGGGAGCTGTTTTTT.

The gene calls are TRBV3-1 (or the pseudogene TRBV3-2) and TRBJ2-1; TRBD1 agrees at 9 bases. Unmatched junction bases numbered 6, after V lost 1 base and J lost 8 bases. The CDR3 is made up of 15 amino acids. CDR1 and CDR2 (germline): LGHDT, YNNKEL (reference sequence). This chain's CDR3 is CASSQVPGQGDEQFF. The CDR3 DNA is TGTGCCAGCAGCCAAGTCCCGGGACAGGGTGATGAGCAGTTCTTC.

This clone was counted a single time. The V gene is TRBV24-1, the J gene TRBJ2-7; no clear D gene. V lost 3 bases to trimming and J lost 2 bases, with 7 bases between them. Germline lookup yields CDR1 KGHDR and CDR2 SFDVKD. The CDR3 sequence is 13 residues long. The CDR3 DNA follows: TGTGCCACCAGTGATACTGGTCCCTACGAGCAGTACTTC. The encoded protein is CATSDTGPYEQYF.

This chain links TRBV3-1 (or the pseudogene TRBV3-2) with TRBJ2-3, with a tentative D call TRBD2 (7 bases). This CDR3 spans 17 amino acids. Trimming took 0 bases from V and 1 from J, leaving 14 bases between them. Germline V gene lookup returns CDR1 LGHDT and CDR2 YNNKEL (reference sequence). CDR3 protein: CASSQDGGAGGTDTQYF. The CDR3 DNA reads TGTGCCAGCAGCCAAGATGGGGGGGCCGGGGGCACAGATACGCAGTATTTT.

The genes are TRBV6-5 and TRBJ1-2; the match to TRBD1 covers 7 bases. The CDR3 totals 12 residues. Germline CDR1 is MNHEY and CDR2 is SVGAGI. The J segment lost 7 bases and the V segment lost 5 bases, leaving 4 bases of the junction unmatched. CDR3 sequence reads: CASSNRQGGYTF. CDR3 DNA sequence: TGTGCCAGCAGTAATCGACAGGGTGGCTACACCTTC.

The V call is TRBV19, the J call TRBJ2-1; 10 nucleotides agree with TRBD2. Unmatched junction bases numbered 19, after V lost 7 bases and J lost 10 bases. CDR3 length equals 17 residues. The germline gives CDR1 LNHDA, CDR2 SQIVND (reference sequence). The chain's CDR3 is CASTPPFTSGTPGEQFF. CDR3 DNA: TGTGCCAGTACCCCCCCCTTTACTAGCGGGACGCCGGGAGAGCAGTTCTTC. Together with reference TRBV19 and TRBJ2-1, the CDR3 gives the full variable domain: DGGITQSPKYLFRKEGQNVTLSCEQNLNHDAMYWYRQDPGQGLRLIYYSQIVNDFQKGDIAEGYSVSREKKESFPLTVTSAQKNPTAFYLCASTPPFTSGTPGEQFFGPGTRLTVL.

V is TRBV11-2 and J is TRBJ2-1; D is unresolved. Trimming took off 5 bases at V and 5 bases at J, with 16 bases between the two ends. Germline V gives CDR1 SGHAT, CDR2 FQNNGV. CDR3 length equals 15 residues. The CDR3: CASSKTHNPNNEQFF. CDR3 in DNA: TGTGCCAGCAGCAAAACACACAACCCAAACAATGAGCAGTTCTTC.

The chain is built from TRBV2 and TRBJ1-5, with 9 bases lining up with TRBD1. CDR1 is SNHLY, CDR2 FYNNEI, per germline. The CDR3 sequence is 14 residues long. The ends lost 6 bases at V and 3 bases at J; junction bases unmatched: 3. The CDR3 sequence: CASRGTGNNQPQHF. DNA of the CDR3: TGTGCCAGCAGGGGGACAGGGAACAATCAGCCCCAGCATTTT.

This chain joins TRBV19 and TRBJ2-1; TRBD2 agrees at 10 bases. The trim removed 3 bases at V and 8 bases at J, leaving 7 bases unmatched. Germline V CDR1 and CDR2: LNHDA, SQIVND (reference sequence). This CDR3 spans 15 amino acids. Here the CDR3 DNA reads TGTGCCAGTAGTATTGTGCCTAGCGGGAGCTATGAGCAGTTCTTC. Residues: CASSIVPSGSYEQFF.

Only one count was recorded for this clone. CDR3 amino acids: CASRREGDTGELFF. CDR3 coding DNA: TGTGCCAGCCGTCGGGAGGGCGACACCGGGGAGCTGTTTTTT. The V and J genes are TRBV27 and TRBJ2-2, with 8 nucleotides matching TRBD2. After removal of 8 bases from V and 3 bases from J, the junction contained 5 bases not matched to a gene. The CDR3 contains 14 residues. Germline V gene data show CDR1 as MNHEY and CDR2 as SMNVEV (reference sequence).

The chain uses TRBV3-1 (or the pseudogene TRBV3-2) and TRBJ2-3, with D possibly being TRBD2 (6 bases). V lost 0 bases and J lost 1, with 8 bases in between. Germline CDR1 and CDR2: LGHDT and YNNKEL (reference sequence). The CDR3 is 15 residues long. The CDR3 is CASSQDGGGTDTQYF. In DNA form, the CDR3 reads TGTGCCAGCAGCCAAGATGGAGGGGGCACAGATACGCAGTATTTT.

The V call is TRBV25-1, the J call TRBJ1-1; D gene uncertain. V was trimmed by 3 bases and J by 3 bases, leaving 11 bases between them. Looked up from germline, CDR1 is MGHDK and CDR2 is SYGVNS. The CDR3 covers 14 residues. DNA for the CDR3: TGTGCCAGCAGTGACCCCACATATGACACTGAAGCTTTCTTT. Residues: CASSDPTYDTEAFF.

The genes are TRBV12-3 or TRBV12-4 and TRBJ1-2, with D perhaps TRBD1 (6 bases). Trimming cost V 3 bases and J 6 bases, with 11 bases left between them. This CDR3 comprises 13 residues. As DNA, the CDR3 is TGTGCCAGCAGTTTGGTACAGGGCAATGGCTACACCTTC. The encoded protein is CASSLVQGNGYTF.

Only a few counts were recorded for this clone. This rearrangement joins TRBV5-4 to TRBJ2-7; 7 bases agree with TRBD1. The junction had 10 bases not matched to a gene; V was cut back by 4 bases and J by 0 bases. CDR1 and CDR2 from the germline V gene are SGHNT and YYREEE (reference sequence). The CDR3 covers 16 residues. The CDR3 coding sequence is TGTGCCAGCAGCCCAGGACCGGGACAGTACTCCTACGAGCAGTACTTC. Its protein is CASSPGPGQYSYEQYF.

The rearrangement uses TRBV5-6 and TRBJ1-2; 7 nucleotides line up with TRBD1. Germline values: CDR1 SGHDT, CDR2 YYEEEE. V was pared by 0 bases and J by 7 bases, with 3 bases of the junction left unmatched. CDR3 length equals 13 residues. CDR3 protein: CASSLGRGIGYTF. The CDR3 DNA is TGTGCCAGCAGCTTGGGCAGGGGGATTGGCTACACCTTC.

The chain is built from TRBV7-8 and TRBJ1-3, with TRBD1 identical over 7 bases. This CDR3 contains 14 residues. Trimming cost V 5 bases and J 4 bases; bases outside gene matches: 5. Per germline, CDR1 SGHVS and CDR2 FQNEAQ. This CDR3 is CASSIGTAGNTIYF. The CDR3 DNA is TGTGCCAGCAGCATCGGGACAGCCGGAAACACCATATATTTT.

This sequence joins TRBV4-2 and TRBJ2-7, with 13 bases identical to TRBD2. This CDR3 has 18 residues. Germline values: CDR1 LGHNA, CDR2 YNFKEQ. J was trimmed by 1 base and V by 3 bases; bases with no gene match: 9. Here the CDR3 reads CASSHGLATSGGSYEQYF. CDR3 sequence (DNA): TGTGCCAGCAGCCATGGCCTCGCGACTAGCGGGGGGTCCTACGAGCAGTACTTC.